These 8 T cell receptor beta chains share one sample of origin, sequenced in a study of vaccination and CD4 T cells after COVID-19. The treatment: roughly 10-day PBMC culture with coronavirus spike peptide pools or control peptides (ViraFEST assay). Antigen specificity for these receptors is unknown. An Oncomine TCR Beta short-read assay was used to sequence the DNA from cultured CD4+ T cells. Each CDR3 protein is one row after TCRdb ran MiXCR on the PCR reads. Of around 13,000 distinct CDR3 sequences listed, roughly 66% are singletons. The source material was CD4+ T cells from blood, cultured in vitro, sampled before SARS-CoV-2 vaccination. The source of these receptors is a human donor who had recovered from COVID-19.

The rearrangement uses TRBV7-2 and TRBJ2-2, with D tentatively TRBD2 (6 bases). The CDR3 contains 17 residues. V was pared by 5 bases and J by 2 bases, with 18 bases between. CDR1 SGHTA and CDR2 FQGNSA come from the germline V gene. The CDR3 DNA is TGTGCCAGCAGCGAGTCGGCGGGGTTAGGCAACACCGGGGAGCTGTTTTTT. It encodes CASSESAGLGNTGELFF.

CDR3 amino acids: CASSYPGGGTEAFF. CDR3 DNA sequence: TGTGCCAGCAGTTACCCAGGGGGTGGGACTGAAGCTTTCTTT. The V and J genes are TRBV6-5 and TRBJ1-1; 7 bases align to TRBD1. This CDR3 has 14 residues. The J segment lost 5 bases and the V segment lost 2 bases, leaving 5 bases of the junction unmatched. Germline CDR1 is MNHEY and CDR2 is SVGAGI.

The chain employs TRBV20-1 and TRBJ1-6; D is unresolved. Trimming stripped 4 bases from V and 10 bases from J, with 14 bases between. Germline lookup yields CDR1 DFQATT and CDR2 SNEGSKA (reference sequence). The length of the CDR3 is 13 residues. This CDR3 reads CSATPRPGSPLHF. CDR3 DNA sequence: TGCAGTGCTACTCCCAGGCCTGGATCACCCCTCCACTTT.

CDR3 DNA: TGTGCCAGCAGTGTAGTTCAGGGGTTGGAGACCCAGTACTTC. This gives the protein CASSVVQGLETQYF. The rearrangement uses TRBV2 and TRBJ2-5, with a possible D match to TRBD1 (6 bases). The CDR3 spans 14 residues. Trimming removed 4 bases at V and 5 bases at J, with 14 bases between. Looked up from germline, CDR1 is SNHLY and CDR2 is FYNNEI.

The rearrangement links TRBV5-1 to TRBJ2-2; 9 bases map to TRBD1. The germline CDR1 and CDR2 sequences are SGHRS and YFSETQ. V trimming: 0 bases; J trimming: 4 bases; junction bases outside the gene matches: 4. This CDR3 comprises 16 residues. CDR3 in amino acids: CASSLGTGVTTGELFF. CDR3 coding DNA: TGCGCCAGCAGCTTGGGGACAGGGGTTACCACCGGGGAGCTGTTTTTT.

This CDR3 is CASSNMETQYF. In nucleotides, the CDR3 is TGTGCCAGCAGTAATATGGAGACCCAGTACTTC. The rearrangement links TRBV6-1 to TRBJ2-5; D uncertain. V dropped 5 bases and J dropped 5 bases, with 6 bases sitting between them. CDR1 and CDR2 (germline): MNHNS, SASEGT. CDR3 length: 11 amino acids.

The chain links TRBV27 to TRBJ2-7; a possible D gene is TRBD2 (6 bases). Germline V gene lookup returns CDR1 MNHEY and CDR2 SMNVEV (reference sequence). This CDR3 has 13 amino acids. V lost 6 bases to trimming and J lost 3 bases, with 12 bases between them. CDR3 DNA: TGTGCCAGCAGGCGGGGATTTAACTACGAGCAGTACTTC. As protein: CASRRGFNYEQYF.

The chain links TRBV6-1 to TRBJ2-6; D unresolved. The CDR3 has 15 amino acids. Germline values: CDR1 MNHNS, CDR2 SASEGT. V was cut by 4 bases and J by 3 bases, with 10 bases left in between. The CDR3 DNA is TGTGCCAGCAGTGGACCGGGCCGTGGGGCCAACGTCCTGACTTTC. The encoded protein is CASSGPGRGANVLTF.